Sequencing of this T cell receptor beta chain was carried out in a study of shared clonotypes between healthy human individuals. General study results and limits: Few donors restricted represented genetic and exposure-history diversity. Sampling involved blood alone; tissue repertoires likely differ.

Repertoires were generated with immunoSEQ multiplex PCR, while TCRdb's copy carries only in-frame clones and drops some. In the table there are 110,000 or so clones, 65% to 75% of which are singletons. This clone was counted only a few times. As yet, its antigen is unknown. Sequencing input: memory CD8+ T cells sorted from blood. Stated subset: CD45RO+ cells pooled with CCR7-negative TemRA cells. The source of this sequence is a woman younger than 45 in good health.

CDR3 loop: CASSTHRVQPQHF. The CDR3 region has the DNA TGTGCCAGTAGTACCCACAGGGTTCAGCCCCAGCATTTT. The rearrangement uses TRBV19 and TRBJ1-5; possible D gene TRBD1, 6 bases. Germline CDR1 reads LNHDA; CDR2 reads SQIVND (reference sequence). V was pared by 4 bases and J by 6 bases, with 10 bases between. CDR3 size: 13 residues.